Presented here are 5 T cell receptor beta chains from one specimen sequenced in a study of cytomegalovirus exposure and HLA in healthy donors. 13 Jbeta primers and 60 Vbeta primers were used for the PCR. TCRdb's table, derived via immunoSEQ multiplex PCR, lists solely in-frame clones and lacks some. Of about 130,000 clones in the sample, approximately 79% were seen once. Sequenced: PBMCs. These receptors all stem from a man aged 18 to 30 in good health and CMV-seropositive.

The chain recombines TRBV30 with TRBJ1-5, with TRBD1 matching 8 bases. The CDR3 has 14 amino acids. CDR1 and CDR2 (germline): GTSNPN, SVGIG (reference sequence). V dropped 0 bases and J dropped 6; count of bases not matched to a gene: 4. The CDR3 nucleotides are TGTGCCTGGAGTGTACAGACAGGGGCTCAGCCCCAGCATTTT. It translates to CAWSVQTGAQPQHF.

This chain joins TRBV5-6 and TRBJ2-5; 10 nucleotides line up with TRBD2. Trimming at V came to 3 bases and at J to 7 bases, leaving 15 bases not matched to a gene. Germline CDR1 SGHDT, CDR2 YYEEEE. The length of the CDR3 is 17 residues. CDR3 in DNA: TGTGCCAGCAGCTACTGGGCGCAGCGGGGGGGCGAAGGGACCCAGTACTTC. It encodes CASSYWAQRGGEGTQYF. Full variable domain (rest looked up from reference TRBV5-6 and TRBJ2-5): DAGVTQSPTHLIKTRGQQVTLRCSPKSGHDTVSWYQQALGQGPQFIFQYYEEEERQRGNFPDRFSGHQFPNYSSELNVNALLLGDSALYLCASSYWAQRGGEGTQYFGPGTRLLVL.

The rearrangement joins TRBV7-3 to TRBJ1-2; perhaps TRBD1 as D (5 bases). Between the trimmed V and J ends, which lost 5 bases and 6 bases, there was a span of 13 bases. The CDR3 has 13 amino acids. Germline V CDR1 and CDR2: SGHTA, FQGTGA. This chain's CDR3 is CASSRSGVDGYTF. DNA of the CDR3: TGTGCCAGCAGCCGTTCGGGGGTAGATGGCTACACCTTC. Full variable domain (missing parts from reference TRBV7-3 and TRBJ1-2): GAGVSQTPSNKVTEKGKYVELRCDPISGHTALYWYRQSLGQGPEFLIYFQGTGAADDSGLPNDRFFAVRPEGSVSTLKIQRTERGDSAVYLCASSRSGVDGYTFGSGTRLTVV.

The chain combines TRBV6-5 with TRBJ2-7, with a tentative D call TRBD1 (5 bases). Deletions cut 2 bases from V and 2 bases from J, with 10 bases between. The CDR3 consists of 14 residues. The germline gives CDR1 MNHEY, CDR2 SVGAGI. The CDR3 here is CASSYGQGTYEQYF. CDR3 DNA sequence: TGTGCCAGCAGTTACGGCCAGGGCACCTACGAGCAGTACTTC.

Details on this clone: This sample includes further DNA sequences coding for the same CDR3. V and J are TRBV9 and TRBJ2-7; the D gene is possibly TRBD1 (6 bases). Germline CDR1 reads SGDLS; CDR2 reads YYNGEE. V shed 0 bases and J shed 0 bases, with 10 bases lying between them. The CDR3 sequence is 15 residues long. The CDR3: CASSVDGDISYEQYF. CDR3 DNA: TGTGCCAGCAGCGTAGACGGGGACATCTCCTACGAGCAGTACTTC.